A selection of T cell receptor beta chains follows, all from one sample in a study of early T cells in non-severe SARS-CoV-2 infection. TCRdb fed the 5' RACE reads into MiXCR, producing one record per CDR3 protein. The table includes fewer than 25,000 distinct CDR3 sequences, approximately 5.4% detected once. Here the sequenced sample was whole blood, taken at baseline. All receptors come from an adult who was a healthcare worker with PCR-confirmed SARS-CoV-2 infection or an uninfected control (not recorded which). CDR3s leave out the opening cysteine and the closing phenylalanine or tryptophan. Size values are once, few and many counts, or a class for expanded clones, and some rows have none.

v_call: TRBV4-2
j_call: TRBJ1-5
cdr3_length: 13
clone_size: few
cdr3_aa: ASSQSGGQLGPQH

v_call: TRBV2
j_call: TRBJ2-1
cdr3_length: 12
clone_size: -
cdr3_aa: ASSEFRANNEQF

v_call: TRBV24-1
j_call: TRBJ2-2
cdr3_length: 15
clone_size: -
cdr3_aa: ATSDASYSQGHGELF

v_call: TRBV6-2/TRBV6-3
j_call: TRBJ2-1
cdr3_length: 11
clone_size: -
cdr3_aa: ASSDHSRDEQF

v_call: TRBV20-1
j_call: TRBJ1-1
cdr3_length: 12
clone_size: many
cdr3_aa: SARIQGAGTEAF

v_call: TRBV5-8
j_call: TRBJ2-5
cdr3_length: 12
clone_size: -
cdr3_aa: VSSILQGRETQY

v_call: TRBV7-3
j_call: TRBJ2-5
cdr3_length: 16
clone_size: few
cdr3_aa: ASSLAGLAGGLQETQY

v_call: TRBV2
j_call: TRBJ2-7
cdr3_length: 14
clone_size: many
cdr3_aa: ASSEPGAGSSYEQY

v_call: TRBV7-2
j_call: TRBJ2-6
cdr3_length: 14
clone_size: many
cdr3_aa: ASSLAGTSGANVLT

v_call: TRBV7-9
j_call: TRBJ2-7
cdr3_length: 12
clone_size: many
cdr3_aa: ASSLGPGEYEQY

v_call: TRBV6-6
j_call: TRBJ1-4
cdr3_length: 12
clone_size: -
cdr3_aa: ASTQGGLGEKLF

v_call: TRBV9
j_call: TRBJ2-3
cdr3_length: 13
clone_size: many
cdr3_aa: ASSVATLDTDTQY

v_call: TRBV7-2
j_call: TRBJ2-5
cdr3_length: 11
clone_size: few
cdr3_aa: ASSWGTVPSQY

v_call: TRBV7-2
j_call: TRBJ1-2
cdr3_length: 12
clone_size: -
cdr3_aa: ASSLGDTFYGYT